What follows are 10 T cell receptor beta chains derived from one specimen sequenced in a study of blood T cell repertoires in COVID-19. The method was immunoSEQ multiplex PCR; TCRdb's version includes in-frame clones alone and lacks a portion of them. The sample shows some 140,000 clones, approximately 80% of them seen only once. The sample consisted of peripheral blood. The receptors were gathered from a man older than 75 with acute or convalescent COVID-19.

The chain recombines TRBV18 with TRBJ1-1, with D perhaps TRBD1 (6 bases). Between the trimmed V and J ends, which lost 0 bases and 5 bases, there was a span of 22 bases. Germline assignment: CDR1 KGHSH and CDR2 LQKENI. The CDR3 loop spans 18 amino acids. The CDR3 DNA sequence: TGTGCCAGCTCACCACCGAGGGGGGGCAGGGTAAGAAATACTGAAGCTTTCTTT. Translation gives CASSPPRGGRVRNTEAFF.

The chain has TRBV27 and TRBJ1-1, with a tentative D call TRBD1 (6 bases). There are 15 residues in the CDR3. The V end was cut by 6 bases, the J end by 3 bases, with 17 bases between. The germline V gene has CDR1 MNHEY and CDR2 SMNVEV (reference sequence). The CDR3: CASRIQGHRYTEAFF. Here the CDR3 DNA reads TGTGCCAGCAGAATCCAGGGGCACAGATACACTGAAGCTTTCTTT.

The chain combines TRBV6-4 with TRBJ2-3, with a tentative D call TRBD1 (6 bases). The germline CDR1 and CDR2 sequences are MRHNA and SNTAGT. CDR3 length: 16 residues. V was pared by 6 bases and J by 2 bases, with 18 bases between. CDR3 sequence reads: CASSLTGFSSTDTQYF. CDR3 nucleotides: TGTGCCAGCAGCCTTACAGGGTTCAGTTCCACAGATACGCAGTATTTT.

The chain is built from TRBV2 and TRBJ1-1; 7 positions match TRBD1. The CDR3 sequence is 13 residues long. With V trimmed by 9 bases and J by 4 bases, 8 bases remained unmatched. CDR1 is SNHLY, CDR2 FYNNEI, per germline. CDR3 sequence: CASSRQGVTEAFF. CDR3 in DNA: TGTGCCAGTTCGCGACAGGGTGTCACTGAAGCTTTCTTT.

This clone turned up a few times. CDR3 protein: CASRLAGGPEQFF. The CDR3 DNA sequence: TGTGCCAGTAGACTAGCGGGGGGGCCTGAGCAGTTCTTC. J is TRBJ2-1 and V is TRBV7-9; TRBD2 matches 14 bases. This CDR3 region has 13 residues. V was pared by 9 bases and J by 9 bases, with 4 bases of the junction left unmatched. Germline values: CDR1 SEHNR, CDR2 FQNEAQ (reference sequence).

This chain uses TRBV5-1 with TRBJ2-3; 16 nucleotides match TRBD2. The germline V gene encodes CDR1 SGHRS and CDR2 YFSETQ. The CDR3 is made up of 20 amino acids. The junction had 13 bases not matched to a gene; V was cut back by 4 bases and J by 2 bases. The CDR3 protein is CASSRHLPGLAGGVTDTQYF. CDR3 DNA sequence: TGCGCCAGCAGCCGCCATCTCCCGGGACTAGCGGGGGGGGTCACAGATACGCAGTATTTT. Complete variable domain (other parts from reference TRBV5-1 and TRBJ2-3): KAGVTQTPRYLIKTRGQQVTLSCSPISGHRSVSWYQQTPGQGLQFLFEYFSETQRNKGNFPGRFSGRQFSNSRSEMNVSTLELGDSALYLCASSRHLPGLAGGVTDTQYFGPGTRLTVL.

V gene TRBV2 combines with J gene TRBJ2-2; a weak D match, TRBD1 (5 bases). The germline V and J ends were trimmed by 2 bases and 6 bases, with 7 bases remaining between them. Germline V gene sequence: CDR1 SNHLY, CDR2 FYNNEI. CDR3 length: 13 residues. The CDR3 reads CASSEQGAGELFF. CDR3 bases: TGTGCCAGCAGTGAACAGGGTGCCGGGGAGCTGTTTTTT.

The rearrangement links TRBV25-1 to TRBJ2-3, with TRBD2 matching 7 bases. Trimming removed 1 base from V and 1 base from J; junction bases left unmatched: 5. Germline V CDR1 and CDR2: MGHDK, SYGVNS. This CDR3 contains 16 residues. The DNA of the CDR3 is TGTGCCAGCAGTGAATGGGGGGGTGTGGGCACAGATACGCAGTATTTT. Protein sequence: CASSEWGGVGTDTQYF.

J is TRBJ2-3 and V is TRBV3-1 (or the pseudogene TRBV3-2); 10 positions agree with TRBD1. Germline loops: CDR1 LGHDT, CDR2 YNNKEL (reference sequence). The CDR3 totals 15 residues. V dropped 4 bases and J dropped 5; count of bases not matched to a gene: 6. CDR3: CASSPSGQGEDTQYF. CDR3 nucleotides: TGTGCCAGCAGCCCCTCCGGACAGGGGGAAGATACGCAGTATTTT.

V gene TRBV7-6 combines with J gene TRBJ2-7, with D perhaps TRBD2 (5 bases). Germline CDR1 is SGHVS and CDR2 is FNYEAQ. The CDR3 extends over 19 amino acids. Trimming pared 2 bases from V and 2 bases from J, leaving 25 bases between. Here the CDR3 reads CASSLPPRRPTRRAYEQYF. CDR3 in DNA: TGTGCCAGCAGCTTACCTCCTCGGAGGCCTACCCGTAGGGCCTACGAGCAGTACTTC.